This T cell receptor (beta chain) was captured in a study of memory CD4+ T cells and cytomegalovirus serostatus. Study-level points and caveats: Median bootstrapped AUC for CMV status was approximately 0.96 originally, 0.75 to 0.91 US-trained. CD4+ memory repertoires contained about two fifths of the roughly 150 reported CMV TCRbeta sequences.

Trimming removed 4 bases from V and 9 bases from J; junction bases left unmatched: 15. This CDR3 comprises 16 residues. Germline lookup yields CDR1 SEHNR and CDR2 FQNEAQ (reference sequence). TCRdb keeps only in-frame clones here, not all; method: immunoSEQ multiplex PCR. The sample consists of approximately 47,000 clones, around 80% of them appearing once. The sort gate was single viable CD3+CD4+CD8-CD45RO+ cells for memory CD4+ T cells. Regarding this clone: Its antigen is not known.

The chain employs TRBV7-9 and TRBJ2-1, with TRBD2 matching over 7 bases. The sequenced material came from memory CD4+ T cells from blood. This clonotype was sampled from an adult in good health and CMV-seronegative. The CDR3 region has the DNA TGTGCCAGCAGCTCCTTGGGGACTAAGGGCTTGGGTGAGCAGTTCTTC. It codes for CASSSLGTKGLGEQFF.